One and the same sample provided the 3 T cell receptor beta chains below, sequenced in a study of blood T cell repertoires in COVID-19. Repertoires were generated with immunoSEQ multiplex PCR, while TCRdb's copy carries only in-frame clones and drops some. This repertoire shows about 270,000 clones, around 88% found once; its top ten account for roughly 5%. Sequenced: peripheral blood. These receptor sequences come from a man older than 75 with acute or convalescent COVID-19.

The chain has TRBV6-5 and TRBJ2-3; D unclear. Trimming took 6 bases from V and 1 from J, leaving 8 bases between them. Germline assignment: CDR1 MNHEY and CDR2 SVGAGI. The CDR3 runs 13 residues. The CDR3 reads CASSKLGTDTQYF. The CDR3 DNA follows: TGTGCCAGCAGCAAGCTAGGCACAGATACGCAGTATTTT.

V usage is TRBV9 and J usage is TRBJ2-1; TRBD2 matches 7 bases. The CDR3 totals 16 residues. V shed 3 bases and J 2 bases; nucleotides not matched to a gene: 8. The V gene's germline CDR1 is SGDLS and CDR2 YYNGEE. CDR3 amino acids: CASSDRGSLPYNEQFF. DNA for the CDR3: TGTGCCAGCAGCGACCGCGGGAGCCTGCCCTACAATGAGCAGTTCTTC.

The rearrangement uses TRBV2 and TRBJ2-7; possibly TRBD1 for D (6 bases). The CDR3 has 11 residues. Per the germline V gene, CDR1 is SNHLY and CDR2 is FYNNEI. V was clipped by 4 bases and J by 10 bases, with 11 bases between them. CDR3 loop: CASSADRPQYF. Here the CDR3 DNA reads TGTGCCAGCAGTGCCGACAGGCCCCAGTACTTC.